This T cell receptor beta chain was observed in a study of kidney transplant recipient with SARS-CoV-2 infection. A single record per CDR3 protein comes from TCRdb applying MiXCR to the reads. The sample has about 250,000 distinct CDR3 sequences, about 30% seen once. The source of this sequence is a young adult male patient who had COVID-19 and was a kidney transplant recipient. Some T cells may be provided by the graft donor. The specimen was a blood sample, collected at baseline and on roughly day 120 from a kidney transplant recipient.

The CDR3 DNA is TGTGCCAGCAGTTTGGAGGATTACACTGAAGCTTTCTTT. Its protein is CASSLEDYTEAFF. The chain employs TRBV27 and TRBJ1-1; no reliable D call. V lost 3 bases and J lost 3, with 8 bases in between. CDR1 is MNHEY and CDR2 is SMNVEV in the germline V gene (reference sequence). The CDR3 is 13 residues long.